This T cell receptor (beta chain) came from a study of T cell responses to AZD1222 COVID-19 vaccine. The wider study: Second doses were pooled across both intervals (about 4 or about 12 weeks).

This CDR3 spans 13 amino acids. The V end was cut by 3 bases, the J end by 5 bases, with 11 bases between. The germline V gene has CDR1 LGHDT and CDR2 YNNKEL (reference sequence). The sample holds one count of this clone. Its antigen is unidentified. Libraries were prepared by immunoSEQ multiplex PCR; TCRdb keeps only in-frame clonotypes and omits some of them. This table holds 68,000 or so clones, 88% found once. Whole-study results and caveats: Donors skewed white British and female; clonal diversity was possibly underestimated. Spike-specific TCRs gained breadth and depth after people received two AZD1222 doses.

The chain uses TRBV3-1 (or the pseudogene TRBV3-2) and TRBJ2-7; D is uncertain. The clonotype originates from an adult in good health. The source material was peripheral blood, sampled on day 0 of AZD1222 vaccination. The CDR3 region has the DNA TGTGCCAGCAGCCATTACAGAAGCCACGAGCAGTACTTC. Its protein product is CASSHYRSHEQYF.